This T cell receptor (beta chain) is from a study of spatial heterogeneity in lung cancer. Study summary: As counted in raw reads, each unique TCR and UMI combination appeared more than ten times on average. Points from the study as a whole: For expanded intratumoral alpha and beta TCRs, counts tracked tumor mutation counts.

This CDR3 is built from 14 residues. In germline, CDR1 is SGHRS, CDR2 YFSETQ. Trimming stripped 0 bases from V and 3 bases from J, with 7 bases between. This clonotype was picked up a small number of times. Antigen specificity is unknown. Time point in this sample: sample taken at primary tumor resection. TCRdb fed the 5' RACE reads into MiXCR, producing one record per CDR3 protein. Altogether approximately 94,000 distinct CDR3 sequences are present, around 4.3% being singletons, with the ten largest covering approximately 22%. The source material was lung tumor tissue, sampled at surgery. The origin of this receptor is a male donor with early-stage non-small cell lung cancer. The chain recombines TRBV5-1 with TRBJ2-1; no clear D. CDR3 nucleotide sequence: TGCGCCAGCAGCTTGGCCCCCTACTACAATGAGCAGTTCTTC. Its protein is CASSLAPYYNEQFF.